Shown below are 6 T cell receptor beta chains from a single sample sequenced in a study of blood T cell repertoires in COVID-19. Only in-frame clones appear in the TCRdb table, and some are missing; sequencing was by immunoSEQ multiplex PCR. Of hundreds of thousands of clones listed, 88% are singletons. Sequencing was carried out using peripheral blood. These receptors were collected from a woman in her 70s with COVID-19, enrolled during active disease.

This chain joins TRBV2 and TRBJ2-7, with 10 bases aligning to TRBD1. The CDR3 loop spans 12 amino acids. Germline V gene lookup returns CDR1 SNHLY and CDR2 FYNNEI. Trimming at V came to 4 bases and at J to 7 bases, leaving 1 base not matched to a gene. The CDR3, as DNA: TGTGCCAGCAGTGGACAGGGGGCTGAGCAGTACTTC. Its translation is CASSGQGAEQYF. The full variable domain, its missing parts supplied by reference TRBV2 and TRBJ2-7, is EPEVTQTPSHQVTQMGQEVILRCVPISNHLYFYWYRQILGQKVEFLVSFYNNEISEKSEIFDDQFSVERPDGSNFTLKIRSTKLEDSAMYFCASSGQGAEQYFGPGTRLTVT.

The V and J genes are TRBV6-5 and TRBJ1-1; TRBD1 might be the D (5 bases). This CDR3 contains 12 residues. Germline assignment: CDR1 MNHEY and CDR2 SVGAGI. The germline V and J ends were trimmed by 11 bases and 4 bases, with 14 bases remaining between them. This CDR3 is CAGPPGGTEAFF. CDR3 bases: TGTGCCGGGCCTCCGGGGGGCACTGAAGCTTTCTTT.

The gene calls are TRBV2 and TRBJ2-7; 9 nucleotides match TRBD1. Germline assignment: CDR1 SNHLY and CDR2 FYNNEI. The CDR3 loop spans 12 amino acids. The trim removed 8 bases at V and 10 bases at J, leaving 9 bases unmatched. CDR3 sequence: CASGDRERTQYF. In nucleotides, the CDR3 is TGTGCCAGCGGGGACAGGGAAAGGACTCAGTACTTC.

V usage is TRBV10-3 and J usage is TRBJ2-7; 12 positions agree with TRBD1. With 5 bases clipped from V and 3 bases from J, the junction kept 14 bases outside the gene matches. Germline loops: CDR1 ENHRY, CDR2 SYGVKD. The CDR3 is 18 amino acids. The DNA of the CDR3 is TGTGCCATCAGTTCCGGGACAGGGGGCCTGCCTTTCCTCTACGAGCAGTACTTC. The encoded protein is CAISSGTGGLPFLYEQYF.

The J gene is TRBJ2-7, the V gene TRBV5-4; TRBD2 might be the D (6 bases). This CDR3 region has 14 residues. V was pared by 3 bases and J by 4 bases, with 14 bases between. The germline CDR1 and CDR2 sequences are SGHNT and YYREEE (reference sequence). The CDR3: CASSYGTLGYEQYF. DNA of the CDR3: TGTGCCAGCAGCTATGGGACTCTTGGATACGAGCAGTACTTC.

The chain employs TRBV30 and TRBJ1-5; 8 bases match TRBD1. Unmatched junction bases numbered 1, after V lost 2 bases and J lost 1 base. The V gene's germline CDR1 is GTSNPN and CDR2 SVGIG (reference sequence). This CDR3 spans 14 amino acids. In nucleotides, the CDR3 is TGTGCCTGGAGTACAGGGGGAAGCAATCAGCCCCAGCATTTT. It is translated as CAWSTGGSNQPQHF.